Presented here are 5 T cell receptor beta chains from one specimen sequenced in a study of T cell changes during pregnancy in multiple sclerosis. Produced via immunoSEQ multiplex PCR; TCRdb's table is partial and in-frame only. This sample has 13,000 or so clones; roughly 90% occur once, and the top ten carry roughly 8.6%. The sequencing here drew on CD8+ T cells from peripheral blood mononuclear cells, taken in the first trimester of pregnancy. These receptors came from a female donor with multiple sclerosis, enrolled in a pregnancy study.

This chain uses TRBV5-4 with TRBJ2-1; D is unresolved. The V gene lost 0 bases and the J gene lost 0 bases, with 10 bases spanning the gap. This CDR3 is 16 amino acids long. Germline V gene lookup returns CDR1 SGHNT and CDR2 YYREEE (reference sequence). CDR3 residues: CASSLGMPYSYNEQFF. The CDR3 DNA reads TGTGCCAGCAGCTTGGGTATGCCCTACTCCTACAATGAGCAGTTCTTC.

This chain connects TRBV2 to TRBJ2-3; 14 nucleotides agree with TRBD2. V lost 8 bases and J lost 0; bases outside the gene matches: 22. Germline loops: CDR1 SNHLY, CDR2 FYNNEI. This CDR3 spans 22 amino acids. The CDR3 protein is CASSNPKTGGLAGATSTDTQYF. CDR3 DNA sequence: TGTGCCAGCTCGAACCCCAAAACAGGGGGACTAGCGGGAGCAACTAGCACAGATACGCAGTATTTT.

This clone was found once. The chain has TRBV2 and TRBJ2-7; 7 bases map to TRBD2. The CDR3 length is 12 residues. Germline V gene lookup returns CDR1 SNHLY and CDR2 FYNNEI. After removal of 0 bases from V and 12 bases from J, the junction contained 5 bases not matched to a gene. The CDR3 region has the DNA TGTGCCAGCAGTGAAGCTGGGGGGGATGCGTACTTC. Protein: CASSEAGGDAYF.

This chain links TRBV7-9 with TRBJ1-4; 7 bases are a match to TRBD1. Unmatched junction bases numbered 6, after V lost 5 bases and J lost 3 bases. CDR1 is SEHNR and CDR2 is FQNEAQ in the germline V gene (reference sequence). The CDR3 is made up of 15 amino acids. The DNA of the CDR3 is TGTGCCAGCAGCGCCCCAGGGGGAGCTAATGAAAAACTGTTTTTT. Amino acids: CASSAPGGANEKLFF.

The chain combines TRBV6-1 with TRBJ2-1, with TRBD2 identical over 7 bases. The CDR3 contains 15 residues. After removal of 6 bases from V and 2 bases from J, the junction contained 7 bases not matched to a gene. CDR1 is MNHNS and CDR2 is SASEGT in the germline V gene. The CDR3 nucleotides are TGTGCCAGCAGCCTGCGGGGGACCGCCTACAATGAGCAGTTCTTC. Amino acid sequence: CASSLRGTAYNEQFF.